The 23 T cell receptor beta chains below were found in one sample sequenced in a study of blood T cell repertoires in COVID-19. Only in-frame clones appear in the TCRdb table, and some are missing; sequencing was by immunoSEQ multiplex PCR. The table has about 68,000 clones, more than 60% seen once. Sequencing was done on a sample of peripheral blood. These receptors came from a human donor in a cohort sampled during active COVID-19.

The gene calls are TRBV28 and TRBJ2-7, with TRBD1 matching over 8 bases. With 2 bases clipped from V and 6 bases from J, the junction kept 6 bases outside the gene matches. Looked up from germline, CDR1 is MDHEN and CDR2 is SYDVKM. This CDR3 contains 14 residues. CDR3 sequence (DNA): TGTGCCAGCAGTTTAGGGGGACAGGAGCTCGAGCAGTACTTC. This codes for CASSLGGQELEQYF.

The chain joins TRBV7-2 to TRBJ1-5, with D perhaps matching TRBD1 (5 bases). The CDR3 is made up of 14 amino acids. V lost 5 bases and J 3 bases, leaving 11 bases between the germline ends. Looked up from germline, CDR1 is SGHTA and CDR2 is FQGNSA. The CDR3 DNA follows: TGTGCCAGCAGCCCTCGACAGACCAATCAGCCCCAGCATTTT. It codes for CASSPRQTNQPQHF.

The chain employs TRBV7-8 and TRBJ2-7; 10 bases are shared with TRBD2. V dropped 2 bases and J dropped 4; count of bases not matched to a gene: 23. The CDR3 has 21 residues. The germline V gene has CDR1 SGHVS and CDR2 FQNEAQ. CDR3 nucleotides: TGTGCCAGCAGCTTAAAATGGTCATATTCCCCACTAGCGGGACCCTCTTACGAGCAGTACTTC. It is translated as CASSLKWSYSPLAGPSYEQYF.

This chain links TRBV24-1 with TRBJ2-3; D call uncertain. This CDR3 has 13 residues. V dropped 0 bases and J dropped 3 bases, with 3 bases sitting between them. Germline V gene sequence: CDR1 KGHDR, CDR2 SFDVKD. The CDR3 DNA sequence: TGTGCCACCAGTGATTTGCTAACAGATACGCAGTATTTT. The encoded protein is CATSDLLTDTQYF.

CDR3 sequence (DNA): TGTGCCAGCAGCTTAGCGAGCGGGATTAATCAGCCCCAGCATTTT. It is translated as CASSLASGINQPQHF. The V gene is TRBV7-2, the J gene TRBJ1-5; D call uncertain. The CDR3 consists of 15 residues. The V gene lost 0 bases and the J gene lost 4 bases, with 10 bases spanning the gap. Germline CDR1 reads SGHTA; CDR2 reads FQGNSA.

The chain links TRBV7-9 to TRBJ2-3; TRBD1 matches 8 bases. Losses at the gene ends were 6 bases for V and 5 bases for J; bases not matched to a gene: 7. From germline, CDR1 is SEHNR and CDR2 FQNEAQ (reference sequence). This CDR3 comprises 14 residues. This CDR3 is CASRQGAVGDTQYF. The CDR3 nucleotides are TGTGCCAGCAGGCAGGGGGCCGTGGGAGATACGCAGTATTTT.

The table lists this clone with a few counts. V and J are TRBV7-2 and TRBJ1-1; no definite D call. Germline-derived CDR1 and CDR2 are SGHTA and FQGNSA. Deletions cut 1 base from V and 10 bases from J, with 13 bases between. The CDR3 loop spans 13 amino acids. CDR3 nucleotide sequence: TGTGCCAGCAGCTTAGTTTTGGAGGGAGGAGCTTTCTTT. It is translated as CASSLVLEGGAFF.

J is TRBJ2-1 and V is TRBV27, with 8 bases that match TRBD1. Trimming took 6 bases from V and 7 from J; bases not matched to a gene: 11. This CDR3 contains 15 residues. CDR1 and CDR2 (germline): MNHEY, SMNVEV (reference sequence). The CDR3 coding sequence is TGTGCCAGCAGGATGACGACAGGGGATGAGAATGAGCAGTTCTTC. It encodes CASRMTTGDENEQFF.

This clone appeared a single time. This chain connects TRBV7-2 to TRBJ2-1; 7 bases are a match to TRBD2. The length of the CDR3 is 18 residues. Germline assignment: CDR1 SGHTA and CDR2 FQGNSA. J was trimmed by 8 bases and V by 2 bases; bases with no gene match: 18. The CDR3 region is CASSLPSWTGRGDYEQFF. The CDR3 DNA reads as TGTGCCAGCAGCTTACCTTCCTGGACTGGGAGGGGCGACTATGAGCAGTTCTTC.

V and J are TRBV28 and TRBJ2-1; D may be TRBD2 (6 bases). V lost 8 bases and J lost 4, with 12 bases in between. Germline CDR1 reads MDHEN; CDR2 reads SYDVKM. The CDR3 length is 13 residues. The CDR3 region has the DNA TGTGCCAGCTCGCTAGCGCGGTACAATGAGCAGTTCTTC. It specifies CASSLARYNEQFF.

This chain connects TRBV5-1 to TRBJ2-3, with TRBD2 identical over 13 bases. CDR3 length: 15 amino acids. The ends lost 5 bases at V and 5 bases at J; junction bases unmatched: 5. CDR1 is SGHRS, CDR2 YFSETQ, per germline. CDR3 region: CASRLAGGPEDTQYF. Written as DNA, the CDR3 is TGCGCCAGCAGACTAGCGGGAGGGCCAGAAGATACGCAGTATTTT. The full variable domain, rest sourced from reference TRBV5-1 and TRBJ2-3, is KAGVTQTPRYLIKTRGQQVTLSCSPISGHRSVSWYQQTPGQGLQFLFEYFSETQRNKGNFPGRFSGRQFSNSRSEMNVSTLELGDSALYLCASRLAGGPEDTQYFGPGTRLTVL.

The rearrangement links TRBV6-1 to TRBJ1-1; D gene uncertain. The CDR3 consists of 12 residues. The germline gives CDR1 MNHNS, CDR2 SASEGT. The V gene lost 2 bases and the J gene lost 4 bases, with 5 bases spanning the gap. For the CDR3, the DNA is TGTGCCAGCAGTGAACAGGCCACTGAAGCTTTCTTT. Translating it yields CASSEQATEAFF.

This clone was seen more than once but under ten times. V and J are TRBV5-1 and TRBJ2-1, with 7 bases aligning to TRBD1. This CDR3 spans 15 amino acids. V dropped 0 bases and J dropped 2; count of bases not matched to a gene: 2. Looked up from germline, CDR1 is SGHRS and CDR2 is YFSETQ. The CDR3 spells CASSLVQGAYNEQFF. The CDR3 region has the DNA TGCGCCAGCAGCTTGGTTCAGGGGGCCTACAATGAGCAGTTCTTC.

This rearrangement joins TRBV27 to TRBJ2-1; perhaps TRBD2 as D (5 bases). Trimming removed 4 bases at V and 5 bases at J, with 15 bases between. CDR3 length: 15 amino acids. CDR1 is MNHEY, CDR2 SMNVEV, per germline (reference sequence). DNA for the CDR3: TGTGCCAGCAGTTGGTGGCTAGCAGGCAACAATGAGCAGTTCTTC. It encodes CASSWWLAGNNEQFF.

J is TRBJ2-1 and V is TRBV5-1; no firm D call. The germline V gene encodes CDR1 SGHRS and CDR2 YFSETQ. V lost 0 bases and J lost 5, with 6 bases in between. This CDR3 has 13 residues. The CDR3 DNA is TGCGCCAGCAGCTTGGGCGATAACAATGAGCAGTTCTTC. Translating it yields CASSLGDNNEQFF.

The rearrangement links TRBV14 to TRBJ2-1; 15 positions match TRBD2. From germline, CDR1 is SGHDN and CDR2 FVKESK. With V trimmed by 4 bases and J by 12 bases, 4 bases remained unmatched. This CDR3 spans 14 amino acids. CDR3 in amino acids: CASSLQGLAGGQFF. For the CDR3, the DNA is TGTGCCAGCAGCCTACAGGGACTAGCGGGGGGGCAGTTCTTC.

The rearrangement links TRBV5-4 to TRBJ2-1, with 10 bases fitting TRBD1. V lost 3 bases, J lost 6 bases, and 3 bases stayed unmatched. CDR1 SGHNT and CDR2 YYREEE come from the germline V gene (reference sequence). The CDR3 totals 14 residues. The CDR3 sequence is CASSSDRGSNEQFF. The CDR3 region has the DNA TGTGCCAGCAGCTCGGACAGGGGGTCCAATGAGCAGTTCTTC. The complete variable domain, with remaining parts taken from reference TRBV5-4 and TRBJ2-1, reads ETGVTQSPTHLIKTRGQQVTLRCSSQSGHNTVSWYQQALGQGPQFIFQYYREEENGRGNFPPRFSGLQFPNYSSELNVNALELDDSALYLCASSSDRGSNEQFFGPGTRLTVL.

The chain joins TRBV18 to TRBJ1-1; unclear D gene. Trimming pared 6 bases from V and 1 base from J, leaving 12 bases between. Germline CDR1 and CDR2: KGHSH and LQKENI. The CDR3 is 14 amino acids. The CDR3 spells CASSPGGRNTEAFF. The CDR3 region has the DNA TGTGCCAGCTCCCCGGGAGGAAGGAACACTGAAGCTTTCTTT. The variable domain in full, with the rest retrieved from reference TRBV18 and TRBJ1-1, is NAGVMQNPRHLVRRRGQEARLRCSPMKGHSHVYWYRQLPEEGLKFMVYLQKENIIDESGMPKERFSAEFPKEGPSILRIQQVVRGDSAAYFCASSPGGRNTEAFFGQGTRLTVV.

This chain links TRBV28 with TRBJ2-7, with D unresolved. Germline CDR1 reads MDHEN; CDR2 reads SYDVKM. This CDR3 contains 17 residues. V shed 4 bases and J shed 0 bases, with 19 bases lying between them. This chain's CDR3 is CASSSLEFPQNSYEQYF. The CDR3 DNA sequence: TGTGCCAGCAGTTCGTTGGAGTTCCCGCAGAACTCCTACGAGCAGTACTTC.

This chain uses TRBV28 with TRBJ1-2, with TRBD1 matching 7 bases. There are 14 residues in the CDR3. With V trimmed by 3 bases and J by 13 bases, 14 bases remained unmatched. Per the germline V gene, CDR1 is MDHEN and CDR2 is SYDVKM. CDR3 sequence: CASSLTGPYEFRTF. DNA for the CDR3: TGTGCCAGCAGTTTGACAGGGCCCTACGAGTTCCGCACCTTC.

The rearrangement links TRBV2 to TRBJ1-1, with no clear D. The V and J ends lost 6 bases and 5 bases respectively, with 16 bases between them. Germline V gene sequence: CDR1 SNHLY, CDR2 FYNNEI. The CDR3 has 14 amino acids. The CDR3 sequence: CASSVGAGGTEAFF. The CDR3 DNA reads as TGTGCCAGCAGCGTTGGTGCGGGAGGGACTGAAGCTTTCTTT.

This chain uses TRBV5-1 with TRBJ2-5, with D unclear. Germline V CDR1 and CDR2: SGHRS, YFSETQ. V lost 7 bases and J lost 5, with 12 bases in between. This CDR3 region has 12 residues. The CDR3 loop reads CASASAGETQYF. The CDR3 region has the DNA TGCGCCAGCGCCAGTGCCGGGGAGACCCAGTACTTC. Variable domain in full (rest from reference TRBV5-1 and TRBJ2-5): KAGVTQTPRYLIKTRGQQVTLSCSPISGHRSVSWYQQTPGQGLQFLFEYFSETQRNKGNFPGRFSGRQFSNSRSEMNVSTLELGDSALYLCASASAGETQYFGPGTRLLVL.

V and J are TRBV2 and TRBJ2-5, with TRBD2 matching 9 bases. The length of the CDR3 is 14 residues. CDR1 and CDR2 from the germline V gene are SNHLY and FYNNEI. With V trimmed by 6 bases and J by 5 bases, 7 bases remained unmatched. The CDR3 is CASRVAGAGETQYF. The CDR3 DNA follows: TGTGCCAGCAGGGTAGCGGGGGCGGGCGAGACCCAGTACTTC.